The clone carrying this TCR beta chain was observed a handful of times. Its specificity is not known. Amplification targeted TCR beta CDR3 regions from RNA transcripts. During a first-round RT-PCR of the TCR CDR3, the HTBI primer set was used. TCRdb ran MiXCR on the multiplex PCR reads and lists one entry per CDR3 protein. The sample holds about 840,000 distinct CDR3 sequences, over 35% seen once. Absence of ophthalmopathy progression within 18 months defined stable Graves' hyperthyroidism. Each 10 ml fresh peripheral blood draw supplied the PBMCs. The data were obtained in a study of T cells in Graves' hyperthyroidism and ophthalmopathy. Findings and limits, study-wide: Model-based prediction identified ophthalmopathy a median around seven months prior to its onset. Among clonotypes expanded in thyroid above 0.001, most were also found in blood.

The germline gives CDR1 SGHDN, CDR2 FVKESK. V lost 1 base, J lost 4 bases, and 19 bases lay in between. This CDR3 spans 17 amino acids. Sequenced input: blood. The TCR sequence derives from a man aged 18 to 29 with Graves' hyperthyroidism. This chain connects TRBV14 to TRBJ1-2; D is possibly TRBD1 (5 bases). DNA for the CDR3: TGTGCCAGCAGCCAAGGGGCCAGGGACTCCCTATTCTATGGCTACACCTTC. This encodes CASSQGARDSLFYGYTF.